One and the same sample provided the 23 T cell receptor beta chains below, sequenced in a study of cytomegalovirus exposure and HLA in healthy donors. The PCR had 60 Vbeta and 13 Jbeta primers. This table comes from immunoSEQ multiplex PCR, and its TCRdb copy is limited to in-frame clones, with some not included. The table lists some 120,000 clones, roughly 83% of them singletons. What was sequenced was PBMCs. The receptors derive from a man between 18 and 35 years old in good health and CMV-seronegative.

V usage is TRBV11-1 and J usage is TRBJ2-7, with 13 bases that match TRBD2. Germline-derived CDR1 and CDR2 are SGHAT and FQDESV (reference sequence). J lost 7 bases, V lost 3 bases, and 9 bases had no gene match. This CDR3 has 16 residues. The CDR3 DNA is TGTGCCAGCAGCTTCACTAGCGGGAGGGCCGGGCTTGAGCAGTACGTC. This codes for CASSFTSGRAGLEQYV.

The chain combines TRBV21-1 with TRBJ1-6; the table's D call TRBD1 went unverified against the DNA. TRBV21-1 is noted as a pseudogene. The CDR3 runs to 10 residues. In nucleotides, the CDR3 is TGTGCCAGCAGATGTGGGACAGGGAACTTT. As protein: CASRCGTGNF.

Worth noting for this clone: Other DNA variants within this sample encode the same CDR3. The V call is TRBV7-3, the J call TRBJ2-2, with D tentatively TRBD1 (7 bases). This CDR3 spans 17 amino acids. The germline V gene encodes CDR1 SGHTA and CDR2 FQGTGA. With 2 bases removed from V and 0 bases from J, the gap between germline ends came to 13 bases. The CDR3 DNA reads as TGTGCCAGCAGCTTAGGAGGGGGCAGCCCGAACACCGGGGAGCTGTTTTTT. Translation: CASSLGGGSPNTGELFF.

The V and J genes are TRBV6-6 and TRBJ1-1; no reliable D call. The CDR3 is made up of 14 amino acids. Germline CDR1 MNHNY, CDR2 SVGAGI (reference sequence). V was cut by 6 bases and J by 7 bases, with 18 bases left in between. The CDR3 here is CASRDSVGQLEAFF. The CDR3 bases are TGTGCCAGCAGGGATTCGGTGGGCCAACTTGAAGCTTTCTTT.

The chain uses TRBV27 and TRBJ2-7; the match to TRBD1 covers 9 bases. This CDR3 is built from 12 residues. V was pared by 10 bases and J by 6 bases, with 7 bases of the junction left unmatched. Germline-derived CDR1 and CDR2 are MNHEY and SMNVEV (reference sequence). CDR3 in amino acids: CATGTGLTEQYF. The CDR3 nucleotides are TGTGCCACCGGGACAGGGTTAACCGAGCAGTACTTC.

Note on this clone: The same CDR3 arises from other DNA sequences in this sample as well. The chain carries TRBV30 and TRBJ1-5; 7 positions match TRBD1. The CDR3 length is 13 residues. CDR1 and CDR2 from the germline V gene are GTSNPN and SVGIG (reference sequence). V was pared by 0 bases and J by 4 bases, with 0 bases of the junction left unmatched. CDR3: CAWSVQGNQPQHF. CDR3 DNA: TGTGCCTGGAGTGTACAGGGGAATCAGCCCCAGCATTTT.

This clone was picked up a small number of times. This chain joins TRBV30 and TRBJ1-2; 8 bases line up with TRBD1. This CDR3 is built from 15 residues. Germline assignment: CDR1 GTSNPN and CDR2 SVGIG (reference sequence). The V gene end was trimmed by 6 bases and the J gene end by 1 base; junction bases not matched to a gene: 10. The CDR3 DNA sequence: TGTGCCTGCCCAGCGATAACAGGGGGTAACTATGGCTACACCTTC. It codes for CACPAITGGNYGYTF. Together with reference TRBV30 and TRBJ1-2, the CDR3 gives the full variable domain: SQTIHQWPATLVQPVGSPLSLECTVEGTSNPNLYWYRQAAGRGLQLLFYSVGIGQISSEVPQNLSASRPQDRQFILSSKKLLLSDSGFYLCACPAITGGNYGYTFGSGTRLTVV.

The gene calls are TRBV28 and TRBJ1-4; D may be TRBD1 (6 bases). This CDR3 is 12 amino acids long. Germline V gene sequence: CDR1 MDHEN, CDR2 SYDVKM. Between the trimmed V and J ends, which lost 6 bases and 7 bases, there was a span of 9 bases. In DNA form, the CDR3 reads TGTGCCAGCAGACAAGGGGGTGAAAAACTGTTTTTT. Translation: CASRQGGEKLFF.

The chain links TRBV7-9 to TRBJ1-1; D unclear. The germline V gene encodes CDR1 SEHNR and CDR2 FQNEAQ (reference sequence). With 5 bases removed from V and 7 bases from J, the gap between germline ends came to 14 bases. The CDR3 extends over 13 amino acids. CDR3 sequence: CASSPDGFGEAFF. The CDR3 nucleotides read TGTGCCAGCAGCCCAGACGGGTTCGGTGAAGCTTTCTTT.

This clone was seen a handful of times. The J gene is TRBJ1-1, the V gene TRBV6-5; D is unresolved. Per the germline V gene, CDR1 is MNHEY and CDR2 is SVGAGI. The V gene lost 0 bases and the J gene lost 5 bases, with 13 bases spanning the gap. The CDR3 has 15 amino acids. CDR3 nucleotide sequence: TGTGCCAGCAGTTACTCGACGCGAGGTAGGACTGAAGCTTTCTTT. It encodes CASSYSTRGRTEAFF.

Remarks on this clone: This sample also contains other DNA sequences that code for the same CDR3. The rearrangement links TRBV7-3 to TRBJ2-2; D gene uncertain. V lost 5 bases to trimming and J lost 1 base, with 5 bases between them. Germline V gene sequence: CDR1 SGHTA, CDR2 FQGTGA. The CDR3 runs 13 residues. The CDR3 DNA reads TGTGCCAGCAGCCCGAGGAACACCGGGGAGCTGTTTTTT. Translation gives CASSPRNTGELFF.

The chain combines TRBV21-1 with TRBJ2-1; the table's D call, TRBD2, has no DNA check behind it. TRBV21-1 is described as a pseudogene. There are 19 residues in the CDR3. In DNA form, the CDR3 reads TGTGCCAGCACCAAGGCGGGACTAGCGGGAGGATGGGCTTACAATGAGCAGTTCTTC. Its protein product is CASTKAGLAGGWAYNEQFF.

J is TRBJ1-4 and V is TRBV4-1; 7 bases are a match to TRBD1. Germline-derived CDR1 and CDR2 are MGHRA and YSYEKL. V trimming: 3 bases; J trimming: 6 bases; junction bases outside the gene matches: 7. This CDR3 has 15 amino acids. The CDR3 protein is CASSQDRTSDEKLFF. The CDR3 DNA follows: TGCGCCAGCAGCCAGGACAGGACGTCGGATGAAAAACTGTTTTTT.

The genes are TRBV5-1 and TRBJ2-1; the D gene is possibly TRBD2 (6 bases). From germline, CDR1 is SGHRS and CDR2 YFSETQ. The V end was cut by 4 bases, the J end by 2 bases, with 13 bases between. This CDR3 comprises 15 residues. In DNA form, the CDR3 reads TGCGCCAGCAGCCGAGAGGCGGGGACCTACAATGAGCAGTTCTTC. Its translation: CASSREAGTYNEQFF.

The V and J genes are TRBV5-1 and TRBJ2-7; TRBD2 agrees at 12 bases. Germline values: CDR1 SGHRS, CDR2 YFSETQ. The CDR3 sequence is 15 residues long. The V gene end was trimmed by 3 bases and the J gene end by 6 bases; junction bases not matched to a gene: 7. The CDR3 sequence is CASSSGLAGLVEQYF. The CDR3, as DNA: TGCGCCAGCAGCTCTGGACTAGCGGGACTCGTCGAGCAGTACTTC.

The chain has TRBV7-3 and TRBJ2-2; 9 positions agree with TRBD1. Germline V gene sequence: CDR1 SGHTA, CDR2 FQGTGA. Germline trimming cut 5 bases from V and 4 bases from J; bases unmatched to any gene: 2. CDR3 length: 14 residues. Written as DNA, the CDR3 is TGTGCCAGCAGCGTACAGGGGGCCACCGGGGAGCTGTTTTTT. This sequence encodes CASSVQGATGELFF.

The gene calls are TRBV7-9 and TRBJ1-2; no clear D gene. The length of the CDR3 is 13 residues. Between the trimmed V and J ends, which lost 2 bases and 8 bases, there was a span of 12 bases. Germline assignment: CDR1 SEHNR and CDR2 FQNEAQ (reference sequence). CDR3 nucleotides: TGTGCCAGCAGCTTATTGACGGCAGGCGGCTACACCTTC. Its translation is CASSLLTAGGYTF.

The chain couples TRBV7-9 to TRBJ1-2; D not certain. The germline V gene has CDR1 SEHNR and CDR2 FQNEAQ (reference sequence). Trimming left V 1 base short and J 0 bases short, with 6 bases between. The CDR3 consists of 14 residues. The CDR3 region has the DNA TGTGCCAGCAGCTTAGTAAGAGCTAACTATGGCTACACCTTC. It yields the protein CASSLVRANYGYTF.

V is TRBV15 and J is TRBJ2-5, with a tentative D call TRBD2 (6 bases). Germline CDR1 is LNHNV and CDR2 is YYDKDF (reference sequence). Between the trimmed V and J ends, which lost 9 bases and 2 bases, there was a span of 16 bases. This CDR3 has 14 amino acids. The CDR3 DNA reads TGTGCCACAAAATCCCGGGACTCACAAGAGACCCAGTACTTC. This sequence encodes CATKSRDSQETQYF.

The CDR3 DNA sequence: TGTGCCAGCAGCTTGAGGGGGCAAGTATACACCGGGGAGCTGTTTTTT. Encoded protein: CASSLRGQVYTGELFF. V and J are TRBV11-3 and TRBJ2-2; TRBD1 matches 7 bases. The CDR3 consists of 16 residues. V lost 3 bases, J lost 3 bases, and 7 bases stayed unmatched. Germline CDR1 SGHNT, CDR2 YENEEA.

This chain joins TRBV9 and TRBJ2-1; TRBD2 matches at 7 bases. With V trimmed by 1 base and J by 3 bases, 4 bases remained unmatched. Germline V gives CDR1 SGDLS, CDR2 YYNGEE. The CDR3 loop spans 15 amino acids. CDR3 loop: CASSVLAEYYNEQFF. As DNA, the CDR3 is TGTGCCAGCAGCGTACTAGCGGAGTACTACAATGAGCAGTTCTTC.

This clone was picked up one time. The CDR3 is CAWSSRGTNNEQFF. CDR3 in DNA: TGTGCCTGGAGTTCAAGGGGAACCAACAATGAGCAGTTCTTC. V gene TRBV30 combines with J gene TRBJ2-1, with D perhaps TRBD1 (5 bases). Germline V gene data show CDR1 as GTSNPN and CDR2 as SVGIG (reference sequence). The CDR3 is 14 residues long. The germline V and J ends were trimmed by 2 bases and 5 bases, with 13 bases remaining between them.

The chain carries TRBV9 and TRBJ1-3, with unresolved D. V shed 4 bases and J shed 0 bases, with 8 bases lying between them. The CDR3 has 14 residues. The germline gives CDR1 SGDLS, CDR2 YYNGEE. The CDR3 DNA is TGTGCCAGCAGCCCCCCCAACTCTGGAAACACCATATATTTT. Amino acids: CASSPPNSGNTIYF. The full variable domain, rest sourced from reference TRBV9 and TRBJ1-3, is DSGVTQTPKHLITATGQRVTLRCSPRSGDLSVYWYQQSLDQGLQFLIQYYNGEERAKGNILERFSAQQFPDLHSELNLSSLELGDSALYFCASSPPNSGNTIYFGEGSWLTVV.